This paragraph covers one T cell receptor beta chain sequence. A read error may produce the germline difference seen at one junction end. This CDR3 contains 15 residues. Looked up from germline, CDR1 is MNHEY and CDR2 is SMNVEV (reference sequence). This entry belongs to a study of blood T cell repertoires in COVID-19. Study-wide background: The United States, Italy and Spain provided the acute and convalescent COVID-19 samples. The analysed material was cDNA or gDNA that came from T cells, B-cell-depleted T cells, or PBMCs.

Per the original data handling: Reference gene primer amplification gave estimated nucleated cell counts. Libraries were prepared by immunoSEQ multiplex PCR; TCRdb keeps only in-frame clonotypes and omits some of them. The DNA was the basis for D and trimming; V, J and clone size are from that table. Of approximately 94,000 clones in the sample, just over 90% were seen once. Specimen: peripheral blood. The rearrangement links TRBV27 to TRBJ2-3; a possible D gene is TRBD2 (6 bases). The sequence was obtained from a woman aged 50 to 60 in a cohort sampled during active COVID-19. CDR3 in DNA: TGTGCCAGCAGTTTATCGAGCGGGCACACAGATGCGCAGTATTTT. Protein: CASSLSSGHTDAQYF.